The T cell receptor (beta chain) described here comes from a study of cytomegalovirus exposure and HLA in healthy donors. PCR primers comprised 60 Vbeta and 13 Jbeta primers. The table came from immunoSEQ multiplex PCR; TCRdb's copy has only in-frame clones and leaves some out. This table holds about 170,000 clones, 82% found once. This CDR3 comprises 13 residues. Germline V gene sequence: CDR1 LNHDA, CDR2 SQIVND (reference sequence). V trimming: 5 bases; J trimming: 7 bases; junction bases outside the gene matches: 5. Findings and caveats of the study: TCR beta V- and J-gene trimming, according to a later analysis, was linked to a missense DCLRE1C variant.

Regarding this clone: The antigen is not known.

The receptor comes from a male donor in good health and CMV-seronegative. Input material: PBMCs. The gene calls are TRBV19 and TRBJ1-1; 9 bases line up with TRBD1. The CDR3, as DNA: TGTGCCAGTAGTCAACAGGGGGCGGGTGAAGCTTTCTTT. As protein: CASSQQGAGEAFF. The entire variable domain, with the rest obtained from reference TRBV19 and TRBJ1-1, is as follows: DGGITQSPKYLFRKEGQNVTLSCEQNLNHDAMYWYRQDPGQGLRLIYYSQIVNDFQKGDIAEGYSVSREKKESFPLTVTSAQKNPTAFYLCASSQQGAGEAFFGQGTRLTVV.